The present entry profiles one T cell receptor (beta chain) with its context. No antigen is known for it. The source of the sample is a study of T-cell reconstitution after alpha-beta-depleted transplantation in children. V lost 9 bases, J lost 0 bases, and 16 bases lay in between. The CDR3 contains 14 residues. Germline assignment: CDR1 SGHDT and CDR2 YYEEEE. During its preparation, the TCRbeta library received unique molecular identifiers. TCRdb processed the PCR reads anew with MiXCR; each CDR3 protein has one entry. Of 600,000 to 800,000 distinct CDR3 sequences detected, 10% to 15% appear once; the ten largest clones hold about 0.79%. Overall study results and limits: T-cell counts and diversity at one year following transplant were attributed mainly to newly produced T cells. Two months or so post-transplant, alpha-beta T cells reportedly derived from several hundred expanded graft clones.

The chain uses TRBV5-6 and TRBJ2-7; D not resolved. The sequence derives from a girl aged 2-10 years with congenital amegakaryocytic thrombocytopenia, due to receive a stem cell transplant. Specimen: PBMCs, collected before TCRalphabeta/CD19-depleted stem cell transplant. In DNA, the CDR3 is TGTGCCATGGGCCCCGGGCTCCCCTCCTACGAGCAGTACTTC. Protein sequence: CAMGPGLPSYEQYF.